The 4 T cell receptor beta chains below come from one sample, sequenced in a study of human T cells and chemical hapten exposure. MiXCR, run by TCRdb on the RACE reads, gives a single entry per CDR3 protein. The data contain some 77,000 distinct CDR3 sequences, around 9.4% of them singletons. The time point is: healthy volunteer bleed at 6 weeks. The authors extracted total RNA from unfractionated whole blood. The sample consisted of whole blood. These receptors originate from a female donor in good health. Some clones in this sample may be carry-over from other donors' samples.

This clonotype was seen only once. Just one base apart from a much larger clone, this may be a read error. Because it lacks the conserved phenylalanine or tryptophan at the end, this CDR3 is likely a read error. The chain is built from TRBV5-1 and TRBJ2-6; 8 bases align to TRBD1. CDR1 and CDR2 (germline): SGHRS, YFSETQ. V shed 4 bases, J shed 8 bases, and the junction held 8 bases outside the gene matches. The CDR3 extends over 15 amino acids. In DNA, the CDR3 is TGCGCCAGCAGCCCAGGGGGCACCGTGCCCAACGTCCTGACTTTG. This gives the protein CASSPGGTVPNVLTL.

The chain is built from TRBV7-9 and TRBJ1-4, with no clear D. Trimming left V 4 bases short and J 6 bases short, with 18 bases between. Germline V gene data show CDR1 as SEHNR and CDR2 as FQNEAQ (reference sequence). This CDR3 region has 16 residues. The CDR3 spells CASSSTLSDEDEKLFF. The CDR3 DNA follows: TGTGCCAGCAGCTCAACCCTTTCCGACGAGGATGAAAAACTGTTTTTT.

This clonotype was recorded a few times. The chain links TRBV10-3 to TRBJ1-6; D is uncertain. The germline V and J ends were trimmed by 5 bases and 5 bases, with 13 bases remaining between them. This CDR3 has 15 amino acids. Germline V gives CDR1 ENHRY, CDR2 SYGVKD. DNA for the CDR3: TGTGCCATCAGTCTTCTCGGGAGGGATAATTCACCCCTCCACTTT. It is translated as CAISLLGRDNSPLHF.

This clonotype was detected a few times. The V gene is TRBV11-2, the J gene TRBJ2-1; 8 bases fit TRBD2. Germline loops: CDR1 SGHAT, CDR2 FQNNGV. The CDR3 consists of 13 residues. J lost 6 bases, V lost 7 bases, and 5 bases had no gene match. This chain's CDR3 is CASTGLATNEQFF. The CDR3 nucleotides are TGTGCCAGCACAGGACTAGCCACCAATGAGCAGTTCTTC.